One and the same sample provided the 4 T cell receptor beta chains below, sequenced in a study of CXCR3-negative and CXCR3-positive naive CD8 T cells. Researchers prepared the TRB cDNA libraries using 5' RACE with UMI labels. With the 5' RACE reads reprocessed, TCRdb shows one record per CDR3 protein and no DNA. Its table records over 150,000 distinct CDR3 sequences. Their target antigens are unknown. General study points: Naive CXCR3-positive cells had TRB CDR3s more hydrophobic than those of CXCR3-negative naive cells.

Specimen: naive CXCR3+ CD8+ T cells from blood. Subset indicated: CD45RO-CCR7+CD27+CD95- naive CD8+ T cells expressing CXCR3 (TNR3+). Receptors originate from a human donor in good health. Some clones in this sample may be carry-over from other donors' samples.

This sequence joins TRBV6-5 and TRBJ2-5; no DNA is available, so the TRBD1 call from TCRdb remains unchecked. Germline V gives CDR1 MNHEY, CDR2 SVGAGI. This CDR3 comprises 14 residues. The chain's CDR3 is CASSSGTVKETQYF.

The chain joins TRBV20-1 to TRBJ1-2; TCRdb lists TRBD1, though no DNA is available to test this call. Germline V lookup: CDR1 DFQATT, CDR2 SNEGSKA (reference sequence). The CDR3 sequence is 16 residues long. The chain's CDR3 is CSAREFVGDSNYGYTF.

The chain joins TRBV4-1 to TRBJ2-7; TCRdb selects TRBD2, and the lack of DNA leaves this call unchecked. Germline lookup yields CDR1 MGHRA and CDR2 YSYEKL. The CDR3 spans 16 residues. CDR3 in amino acids: CASSHVIGGSIYEQYF.

J is TRBJ1-1 and V is TRBV28. Germline V gene data show CDR1 as MDHEN and CDR2 as SYDVKM. The CDR3 has 13 residues. The CDR3 reads CASSELRNTEAFF.